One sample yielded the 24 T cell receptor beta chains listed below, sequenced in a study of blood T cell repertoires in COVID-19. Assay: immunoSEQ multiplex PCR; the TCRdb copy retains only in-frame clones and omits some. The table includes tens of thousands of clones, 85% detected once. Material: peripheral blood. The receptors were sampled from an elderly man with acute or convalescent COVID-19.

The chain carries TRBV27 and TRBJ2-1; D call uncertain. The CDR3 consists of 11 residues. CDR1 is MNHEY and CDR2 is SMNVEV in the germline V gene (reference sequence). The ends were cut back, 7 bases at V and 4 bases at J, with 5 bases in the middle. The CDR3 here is CASTSYNEQFF. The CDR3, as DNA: TGTGCCAGCACTTCTTACAATGAGCAGTTCTTC.

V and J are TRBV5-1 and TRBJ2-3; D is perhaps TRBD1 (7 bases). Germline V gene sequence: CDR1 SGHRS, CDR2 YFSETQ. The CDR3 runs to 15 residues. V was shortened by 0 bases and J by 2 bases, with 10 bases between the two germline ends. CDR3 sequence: CASSLARGVTDTQYF. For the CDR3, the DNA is TGCGCCAGCAGCTTGGCCAGGGGGGTCACAGATACGCAGTATTTT.

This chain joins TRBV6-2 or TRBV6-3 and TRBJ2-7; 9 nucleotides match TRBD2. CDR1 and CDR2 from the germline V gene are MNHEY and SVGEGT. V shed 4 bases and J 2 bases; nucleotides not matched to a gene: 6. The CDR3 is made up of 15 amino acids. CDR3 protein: CASSSAGGFPYEQYF. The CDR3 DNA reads TGTGCCAGCAGTTCAGCGGGAGGATTCCCCTACGAGCAGTACTTC.

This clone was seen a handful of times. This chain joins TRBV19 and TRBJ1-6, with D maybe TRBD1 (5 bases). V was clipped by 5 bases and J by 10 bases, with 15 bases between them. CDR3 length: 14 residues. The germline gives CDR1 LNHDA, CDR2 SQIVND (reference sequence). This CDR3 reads CASSFGTPSSPLHF. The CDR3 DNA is TGTGCCAGTAGTTTCGGGACTCCTTCGTCACCCCTCCACTTT.

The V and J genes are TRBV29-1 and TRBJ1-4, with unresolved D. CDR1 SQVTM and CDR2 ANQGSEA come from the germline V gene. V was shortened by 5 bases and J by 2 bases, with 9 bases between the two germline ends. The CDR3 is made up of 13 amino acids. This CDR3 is CSVRWSTNEKLFF. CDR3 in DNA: TGCAGCGTTCGGTGGAGTACTAATGAAAAACTGTTTTTT.

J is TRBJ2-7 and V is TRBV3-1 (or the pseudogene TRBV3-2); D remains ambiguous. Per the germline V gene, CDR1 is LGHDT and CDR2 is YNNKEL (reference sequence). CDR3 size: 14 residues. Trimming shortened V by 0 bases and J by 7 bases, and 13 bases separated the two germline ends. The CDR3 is CASSQEVSLREQYF. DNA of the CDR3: TGTGCCAGCAGCCAAGAGGTGTCCCTACGGGAGCAGTACTTC.

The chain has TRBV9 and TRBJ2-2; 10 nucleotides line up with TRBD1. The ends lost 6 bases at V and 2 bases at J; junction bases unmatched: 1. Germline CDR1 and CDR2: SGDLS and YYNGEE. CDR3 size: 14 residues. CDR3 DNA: TGTGCCAGCAAGACAGGGGGCAACACCGGGGAGCTGTTTTTT. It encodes CASKTGGNTGELFF.

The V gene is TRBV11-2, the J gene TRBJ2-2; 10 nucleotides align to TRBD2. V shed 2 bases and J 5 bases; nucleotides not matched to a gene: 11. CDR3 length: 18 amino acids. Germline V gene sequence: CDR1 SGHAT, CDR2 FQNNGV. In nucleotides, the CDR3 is TGTGCCAGCAGCTTAAGGCTAGCGGGAGTCCTACGGACCGGGGAGCTGTTTTTT. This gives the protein CASSLRLAGVLRTGELFF.

The chain's CDR3 is CASSLSAGTGDIYGYTF. Here the CDR3 DNA reads TGTGCCAGCAGTTTATCGGCTGGGACTGGGGATATCTATGGCTACACCTTC. The chain carries TRBV27 and TRBJ1-2, with a weak D call TRBD1 (5 bases). Germline CDR1 is MNHEY and CDR2 is SMNVEV (reference sequence). The CDR3 sequence is 17 residues long. Trimming took 0 bases from V and 4 from J, leaving 18 bases between them.

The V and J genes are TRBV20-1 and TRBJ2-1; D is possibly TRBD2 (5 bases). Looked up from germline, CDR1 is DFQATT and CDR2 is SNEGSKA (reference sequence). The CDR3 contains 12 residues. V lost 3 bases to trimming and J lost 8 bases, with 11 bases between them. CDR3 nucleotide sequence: TGCAGTGCTAGTCGAGGGCGAGATGAGCAGTTCTTC. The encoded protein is CSASRGRDEQFF.

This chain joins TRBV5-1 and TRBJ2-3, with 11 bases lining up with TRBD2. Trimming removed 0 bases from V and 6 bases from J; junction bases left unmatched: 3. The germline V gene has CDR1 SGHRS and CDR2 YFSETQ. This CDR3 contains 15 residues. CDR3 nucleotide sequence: TGCGCCAGCAGCTTGGCCCCTAGCGGGAGGGATACGCAGTATTTT. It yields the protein CASSLAPSGRDTQYF.

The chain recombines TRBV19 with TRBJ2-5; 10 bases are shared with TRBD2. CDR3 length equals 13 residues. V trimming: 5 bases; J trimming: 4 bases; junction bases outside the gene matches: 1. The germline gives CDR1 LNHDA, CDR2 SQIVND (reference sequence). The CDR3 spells CASSSSGRETQYF. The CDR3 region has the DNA TGTGCCAGTAGTTCTAGCGGGAGAGAGACCCAGTACTTC.

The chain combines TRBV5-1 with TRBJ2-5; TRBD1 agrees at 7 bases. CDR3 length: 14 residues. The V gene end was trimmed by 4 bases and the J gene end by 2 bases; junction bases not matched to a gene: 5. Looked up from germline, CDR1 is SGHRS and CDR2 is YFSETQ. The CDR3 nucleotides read TGCGCCAGCAGCGCCTTCAGGGGGCAAGAGACCCAGTACTTC. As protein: CASSAFRGQETQYF.

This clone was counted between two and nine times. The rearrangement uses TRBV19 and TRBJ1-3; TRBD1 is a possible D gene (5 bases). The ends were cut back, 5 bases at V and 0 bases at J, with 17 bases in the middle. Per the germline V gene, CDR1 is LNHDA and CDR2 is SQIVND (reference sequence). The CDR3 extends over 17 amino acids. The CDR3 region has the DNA TGTGCCAGTAGTCCGGACACCTACGGAGCCTCTGGAAACACCATATATTTT. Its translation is CASSPDTYGASGNTIYF.

CDR3 in amino acids: CASSNLAGGVYEQYF. Here the CDR3 DNA reads TGTGCCAGCAGCAACCTAGCGGGAGGGGTCTACGAGCAGTACTTC. The chain is built from TRBV5-4 and TRBJ2-7, with 12 bases lining up with TRBD2. CDR1 is SGHNT, CDR2 YYREEE, per germline (reference sequence). The CDR3 totals 15 residues. V was pared by 4 bases and J by 3 bases, with 5 bases of the junction left unmatched.

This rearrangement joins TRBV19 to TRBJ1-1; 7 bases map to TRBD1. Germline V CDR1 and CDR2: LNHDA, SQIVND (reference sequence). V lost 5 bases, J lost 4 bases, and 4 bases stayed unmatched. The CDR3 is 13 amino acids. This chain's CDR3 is CASSSNRGTEAFF. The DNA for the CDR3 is TGTGCCAGTAGTTCCAACAGGGGCACTGAAGCTTTCTTT.

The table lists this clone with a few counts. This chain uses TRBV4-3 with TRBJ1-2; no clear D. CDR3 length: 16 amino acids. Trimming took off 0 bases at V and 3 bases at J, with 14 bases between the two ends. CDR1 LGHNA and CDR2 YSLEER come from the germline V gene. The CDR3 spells CASSQEISLRHYGYTF. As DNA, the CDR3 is TGCGCCAGCAGCCAAGAAATAAGTCTACGTCACTATGGCTACACCTTC.

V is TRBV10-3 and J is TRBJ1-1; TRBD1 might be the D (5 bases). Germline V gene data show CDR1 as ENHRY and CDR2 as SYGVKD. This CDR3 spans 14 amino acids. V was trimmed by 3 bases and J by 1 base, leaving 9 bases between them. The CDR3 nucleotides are TGTGCCATCAGTGAACAGGTAGCGAACACTGAAGCTTTCTTT. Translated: CAISEQVANTEAFF.

CDR3 sequence reads: CASSPVGSPNTEAFF. CDR3 DNA: TGTGCCAGCAGCCCAGTTGGCTCACCGAACACTGAAGCTTTCTTT. This rearrangement joins TRBV7-9 to TRBJ1-1; no definite D call. The CDR3 is made up of 15 amino acids. Germline CDR1 is SEHNR and CDR2 is FQNEAQ (reference sequence). Trimming stripped 5 bases from V and 1 base from J, with 14 bases between.

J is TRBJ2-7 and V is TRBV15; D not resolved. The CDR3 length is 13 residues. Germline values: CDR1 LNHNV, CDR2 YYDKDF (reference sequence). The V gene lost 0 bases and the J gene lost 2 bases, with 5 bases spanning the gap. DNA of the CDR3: TGTGCCACCAGCAGAGACGGAGCCTACGAGCAGTACTTC. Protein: CATSRDGAYEQYF.

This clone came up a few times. The CDR3 protein is CASSLFAPRTVNYGYTF. CDR3 DNA sequence: TGTGCCAGCAGCTTATTCGCGCCGCGAACAGTTAACTATGGCTACACCTTC. The chain is built from TRBV5-6 and TRBJ1-2; the D is unclear. V lost 2 bases, J lost 1 base, and 18 bases lay in between. This CDR3 contains 17 residues. Looked up from germline, CDR1 is SGHDT and CDR2 is YYEEEE.

CDR3 sequence reads: CATSDPRQDGEQYF. The CDR3 DNA sequence: TGTGCCACCAGTGATCCTAGACAGGACGGCGAGCAGTACTTC. The chain carries TRBV24-1 and TRBJ2-7; D is perhaps TRBD1 (6 bases). In germline, CDR1 is KGHDR, CDR2 SFDVKD. The V gene lost 3 bases and the J gene lost 6 bases, with 14 bases spanning the gap. The length of the CDR3 is 14 residues.

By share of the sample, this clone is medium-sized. The CDR3 DNA reads TGTGCCAGCAGTCCCCTGACAGGGCTGGGCCGAGGGGTAGCTTTCTTT. Translating gives CASSPLTGLGRGVAFF. The chain recombines TRBV28 with TRBJ1-1; 7 nucleotides agree with TRBD1. The germline gives CDR1 MDHEN, CDR2 SYDVKM. The CDR3 consists of 16 residues. Unmatched junction bases numbered 19, after V lost 5 bases and J lost 10 bases.

The CDR3 region is CASSYDTTGANVLTF. DNA for the CDR3: TGTGCCAGCAGCTATGACACCACTGGGGCCAACGTCCTGACTTTC. The chain carries TRBV7-3 and TRBJ2-6; D is ambiguous. The CDR3 is 15 residues long. With 4 bases removed from V and 2 bases from J, the gap between germline ends came to 9 bases. Germline CDR1 is SGHTA and CDR2 is FQGTGA.